Listed below are T cell receptor beta chains from one sample, sequenced in a study of early stage breast cancer tumors. Clones were sequenced by immunoSEQ multiplex PCR, and TCRdb holds only the in-frame ones, with some missing. The sample shows fewer than 50,000 clones, around 73% of them seen only once. The sample was blood. The receptors come from a person aged 45 to 59 with breast cancer. Both conserved end residues are part of each CDR3. The order of the fields is V gene, D gene, J gene, clone size, CDR3 DNA, CDR3 protein. D genes are given only for firm matches. Some rows have no size entry. The others give once, few or many, or a class for an expanded clone.

>TRBV5-1|.|TRBJ1-4|.
TGCGCCAGCAGCCCTACAGGGCCAACTAATGAAAAACTGTTTTTT
CASSPTGPTNEKLFF
>TRBV11-2|.|TRBJ1-1|.
TGTGCCAGCACCAGACAGCTCCGAGATTCTGAAGCTTTCTTT
CASTRQLRDSEAFF
>TRBV5-1|TRBD1|TRBJ2-5|.
TGCGCCAGCACGGACAGGGGAGAGACCCAGTACTTC
CASTDRGETQYF
>TRBV4-1|.|TRBJ1-1|few
TGCGCCAGCAGCCGACAACAGAGTAACACTGAAGCTTTCTTT
CASSRQQSNTEAFF
>TRBV6-5|TRBD1|TRBJ1-2|.
TGTGCCAGCAGTTACCAATCTACAGGGGGCTATGGCTACACCTTC
CASSYQSTGGYGYTF
>TRBV10-2|.|TRBJ1-5|.
TGCGCCAGCAGTATTCAGGGAAATTTTCAGCCCCAGCATTTT
CASSIQGNFQPQHF
>TRBV7-2|.|TRBJ2-2|.
TGTGCCAGCAGCCCCATTTGGGGCGTGGACGGGGAGCTGTTTTTT
CASSPIWGVDGELFF
>TRBV6-1|.|TRBJ1-2|few
TGTGCCAGCAGTGACAGGCGTTATGGCTACACCTTC
CASSDRRYGYTF
>TRBV19|TRBD1|TRBJ1-2|few
TGTGCCAGTAGTATATGGGGAACAGGGGGACGAATTAAAAACTATGGCTACACCTTC
CASSIWGTGGRIKNYGYTF
>TRBV27|.|TRBJ2-7|.
TGTGCCAGCAGTTTATACGACACCACAAGAGAGCAGTACTTC
CASSLYDTTREQYF
>TRBV5-8|TRBD2|TRBJ2-3|.
TGTGCCAGCAGCGTAAGACTAGCGGGAGGACAATCGGATACGCAGTATTTT
CASSVRLAGGQSDTQYF
>TRBV10-2|.|TRBJ2-5|.
TGCGCCAGCAGTGAGTTCGGAGGACAAGAGACCCAGTACTTC
CASSEFGGQETQYF
>TRBV7-7|TRBD1|TRBJ2-5|.
TGTGCTAGCAGTTCCGGACAGGGGTTCCCCTTGTACCAAGAGACCCAGTACTTC
CASSSGQGFPLYQETQYF
>TRBV19|TRBD1|TRBJ1-1|.
TGTGCCAGTAGTCCCGGACAGGGGTGGACTGAAGCTTTCTTT
CASSPGQGWTEAFF
>TRBV5-1|TRBD2|TRBJ2-5|.
TGCGCCAGCAGCTTGGGTGAACTAGCGGGGTTCCAAGAGACCCAGTACTTC
CASSLGELAGFQETQYF
>TRBV28|TRBD1|TRBJ1-5|few
TGTGCCAGCAGTCCAGGGACAGGGGGGCACAATCAGCCCCAGCATTTT
CASSPGTGGHNQPQHF
>TRBV11-3|.|TRBJ2-7|.
TGTGCCAGCAGCTTAGTGAGGGAGATGCGGGAGCAGTACTTC
CASSLVREMREQYF
>TRBV5-6|.|TRBJ2-3|.
TGTGCCAGCAGCTTCTTGTCAGATACGCAGTATTTT
CASSFLSDTQYF
>TRBV2|.|TRBJ1-1|.
TGTGCCAGCAGTGTACTAGGGCCGGGGGAAGCTTTCTTT
CASSVLGPGEAFF
>TRBV7-3|TRBD2|TRBJ2-2|.
TGTGCCAGCAGCCTTCAGCGGGAGCTGGGCACCGGGGAGCTGTTTTTT
CASSLQRELGTGELFF
>TRBV10-3|.|TRBJ1-3|.
TGTGCCATCAGGAAATGGGACATTTTCTCTGGAAACACCATATATTTT
CAIRKWDIFSGNTIYF
>TRBV27|.|TRBJ1-1|.
TGTGCCAGCAGTCTCAAACCAGGGCCGAACACTGAAGCTTTCTTT
CASSLKPGPNTEAFF
>TRBV13|TRBD1|TRBJ2-5|.
TGTGCCAGCAGCTCAAGGCGACAGGGGGCGGGAGAGACCCAGTACTTC
CASSSRRQGAGETQYF
>TRBV6-5|TRBD1|TRBJ1-2|.
TGTGCCAGCAGCCTCCAGACAGGGGAAGTTGGCTACACCTTC
CASSLQTGEVGYTF
>TRBV23-1|TRBD2|TRBJ2-3|.
TGCGCCAGCAGTCAATCGACTAGCGGGGGGCCAGATACGCAGTATTTT
CASSQSTSGGPDTQYF
>TRBV6-1|.|TRBJ2-2|few
TGTGCCAGCAGTGGATTTAGCGGCACCGGGGAGCTGTTTTTT
CASSGFSGTGELFF
>TRBV9|.|TRBJ1-5|few
TGTGCCAGCAGCGCCGGGGTCCGTGATCAGCCCCAGCATTTT
CASSAGVRDQPQHF
>TRBV4-1|.|TRBJ2-3|few
TGCGCCAGCAGCCAAGTTGTAGCGGTAAGCACAGATACGCAGTATTTT
CASSQVVAVSTDTQYF
>TRBV7-8|.|TRBJ1-5|few
TGTGCCAGCAGCTTAAGCGTTGAGGCTAATCAGCCCCAGCATTTT
CASSLSVEANQPQHF
>TRBV28|TRBD2|TRBJ2-7|.
TGTGCCAGCACACAACTAGCGGGATCCTACGAGCAGTACTTC
CASTQLAGSYEQYF
>TRBV5-1|TRBD2|TRBJ2-1|.
TGCGCCAGCAGCTTGGAAGCGGGAGAGGGCTACAATGAGCAGTTCTTC
CASSLEAGEGYNEQFF
>TRBV4-1|.|TRBJ1-2|.
TGCGCCAGCAGCCAAGATAGACGATCCAGGGGTAATTCTCAGGGCTACACCTTC
CASSQDRRSRGNSQGYTF
>TRBV10-1|.|TRBJ2-3|few
TGCGCCAGCAGTCGGTCTCGTACAGATACGCAGTATTTT
CASSRSRTDTQYF
>TRBV9|.|TRBJ2-5|.
TGTGCCAGCTCCCCAGGGGTAGGGCGGGAAGAGACCCAGTACTTC
CASSPGVGREETQYF
>TRBV7-2|.|TRBJ1-2|.
TGTGCCAGCAGCTTAGTGGTTAGTAACTATGGCTACACCTTC
CASSLVVSNYGYTF
>TRBV10-1|TRBD1|TRBJ2-1|once
TGCGCCAGCAGTGAGAGCTGGCAGGGGGCTTCCAATGAGCAGTTCTTC
CASSESWQGASNEQFF
>TRBV5-4|.|TRBJ2-5|few
TGTGCCAGCAGCTTACAGGGAGTGGGGGAGACCCAGTACTTC
CASSLQGVGETQYF
>TRBV7-8|TRBD2|TRBJ2-3|few
TGTGCCAGCAGCCCAGGACTAGCGAGGGCAGATACGCAGTATTTT
CASSPGLARADTQYF
>TRBV7-6|.|TRBJ1-5|.
TGTGCCAGCAGCTTAGGGGGGCAGGGCGGTCAGCCCCAGCATTTT
CASSLGGQGGQPQHF